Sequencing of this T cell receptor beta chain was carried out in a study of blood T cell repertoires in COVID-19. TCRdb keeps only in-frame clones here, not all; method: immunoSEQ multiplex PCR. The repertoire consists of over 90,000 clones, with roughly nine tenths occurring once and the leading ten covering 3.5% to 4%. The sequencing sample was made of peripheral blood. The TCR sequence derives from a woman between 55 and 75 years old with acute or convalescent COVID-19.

As DNA, the CDR3 is TGTGCCTGGAGCACAGGGGGGAATAATTCACCCCTCCACTTT. This encodes CAWSTGGNNSPLHF. The chain employs TRBV30 and TRBJ1-6, with 8 bases aligning to TRBD1. Germline CDR1 and CDR2: GTSNPN and SVGIG (reference sequence). Trimming at V came to 3 bases and at J to 5 bases, leaving 3 bases not matched to a gene. The CDR3 sequence is 14 residues long.